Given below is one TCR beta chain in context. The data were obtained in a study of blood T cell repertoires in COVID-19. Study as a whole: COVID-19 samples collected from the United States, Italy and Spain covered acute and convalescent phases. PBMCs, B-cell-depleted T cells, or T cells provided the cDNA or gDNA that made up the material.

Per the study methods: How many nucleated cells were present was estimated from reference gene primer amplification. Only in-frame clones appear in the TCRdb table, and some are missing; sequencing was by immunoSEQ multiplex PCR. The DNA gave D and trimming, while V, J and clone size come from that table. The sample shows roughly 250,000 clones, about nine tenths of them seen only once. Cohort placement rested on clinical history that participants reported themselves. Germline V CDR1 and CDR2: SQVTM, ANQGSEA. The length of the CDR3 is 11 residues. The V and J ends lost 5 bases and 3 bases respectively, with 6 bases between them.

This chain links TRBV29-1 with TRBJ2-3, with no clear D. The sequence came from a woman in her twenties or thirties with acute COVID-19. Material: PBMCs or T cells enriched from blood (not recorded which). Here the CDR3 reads CSVKTTDTQYF. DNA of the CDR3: TGCAGCGTTAAAACAACAGATACGCAGTATTTT.